This T cell receptor beta chain was observed in a study of blood T cells in healthy people across ages. This clonotype appeared a few times. A second about 6 to 11 cycle PCR used barcoded and J-beta primers. Each CDR3 protein is one row after TCRdb ran MiXCR on the 5' RACE reads. The sample lists 750,000 to 950,000 distinct CDR3 sequences, around 25% occurring once. The CDR3 runs 16 residues. Trimming left V 0 bases short and J 4 bases short, with 15 bases between. Germline V gives CDR1 MNHEY, CDR2 SVGAGI. The data also belong to a second study, concerning T cells of mothers and their children.

This TCR was sampled from a boy aged 5-17 years in good health. Sequenced input: blood. The V gene is TRBV6-5, the J gene TRBJ1-2, with D unclear. The CDR3 nucleotides read TGTGCCAGCAGTTACTCGATAGCCCGGGCCACCTATGGCTACACCTTC. This translates into CASSYSIARATYGYTF.